This T cell receptor (beta chain) appears in the sequencing data of a study of T cells in Graves' hyperthyroidism and ophthalmopathy. Trimming removed 9 bases at V and 9 bases at J, with 7 bases between. The CDR3 runs to 9 residues. Germline lookup yields CDR1 SGHKS and CDR2 YYEKEE (reference sequence). What was amplified from RNA transcripts were TCR beta CDR3 regions. Researchers ran a first-round RT-PCR on the TCR CDR3 using the HTBI primer set. One entry per CDR3 protein results from TCRdb running MiXCR on the multiplex PCR reads. Among nearly 600,000 distinct CDR3 sequences listed, about 15% were seen once.

Specimen: blood. The chain employs TRBV5-5 and TRBJ2-1, with D unresolved. This sequence originates from a woman between 25 and 40 years old with Graves' hyperthyroidism that later progressed to Graves' ophthalmopathy. CDR3 nucleotides: TGTGCCAACGAACTTGAGCAGTTCTTC. Protein product: CANELEQFF.